This T cell receptor beta chain came from a study of shared clonotypes between healthy human individuals. Every subset's genomic DNA went evenly onto several immunoSEQ plates. TCRdb's table, derived via immunoSEQ multiplex PCR, lists solely in-frame clones and lacks some. The sample consists of 180,000 or so clones, approximately 95% of them appearing once. The germline gives CDR1 MNHNS, CDR2 SASEGT. The V gene lost 4 bases and the J gene lost 2 bases, with 15 bases spanning the gap. The CDR3 contains 15 residues. The chain couples TRBV6-1 to TRBJ2-7; possible D gene TRBD2, 6 bases. Source material: naive CD4+ T cells sorted from blood. Subset described: CD45RA+ positively selected. This sequence originates from a woman aged 25 to 39 in good health. CDR3 amino acids: CASSVDGRGAYEQYF. CDR3 in DNA: TGTGCCAGCAGTGTCGACGGGCGGGGAGCCTACGAGCAGTACTTC.